A selection of T cell receptor beta chains follows, all from one sample in a study of T-cell memory formation after mild COVID-19. TCRdb passed the 5' RACE reads through MiXCR, listing each CDR3 protein once. The data hold a few hundred thousand distinct CDR3 sequences, with 14% observed a single time. Sequencing input: PBMCs or a T cell subset sorted from them (not recorded which). The receptors were sampled from a man aged 18-30 years who had mild COVID-19 (a few samples of this study predate the infection). Cell type and time point are not known. Each CDR3 is given with its conserved first and last residue. D genes are given only for firm matches. A clone size is listed for some rows: how often the clone was seen (once, few, many), or a class if it is expanded.

J,V,size,D,CDR3,DNA
TRBJ2-5,TRBV11-2,.,TRBD2,CASSQTPGLAGVQETQYF,TGTGCCAGCAGCCAGACGCCGGGGCTAGCGGGGGTTCAAGAGACCCAGTACTTC
TRBJ1-1,TRBV5-1,many,TRBD1,CASSVTGETEAFF,TGCGCCAGCAGCGTTACAGGGGAAACTGAAGCTTTCTTT
TRBJ1-6,TRBV28,few,.,CASSSATGNSPLHF,TGTGCCAGCAGTTCAGCTACAGGGAATTCACCCCTCCACTTT
TRBJ1-1,TRBV21-1,.,.,CASSKVGVRGAGDGLEAFF,TGTGCCAGCAGCAAAGTGGGTGTAAGGGGGGCTGGGGACGGTCTTGAAGCTTTCTTT
TRBJ1-5,TRBV18,.,TRBD1,CASSKQGGDRVSNQPQHF,TGTGCCAGCTCAAAACAAGGGGGTGACAGGGTGAGCAATCAGCCCCAGCATTTT
TRBJ2-2,TRBV7-3,few,TRBD2,CASSLSGLPTGELFF,TGTGCCAGCAGCTTATCGGGACTACCCACCGGGGAGCTGTTTTTT
TRBJ1-1,TRBV7-8,many,TRBD1,CASSARDRGAEAFF,TGTGCCAGCAGCGCCCGGGACAGGGGCGCTGAAGCTTTCTTT
TRBJ1-2,TRBV7-9,few,.,CASSGPVNYGYTF,TGTGCCAGCAGCGGACCAGTGAACTATGGCTACACCTTC
TRBJ1-2,TRBV4-3,few,TRBD1,CASSLRWTGWVGGYTF,TGCGCCAGCAGCCTTCGCTGGACAGGGTGGGTCGGTGGCTACACCTTC
TRBJ1-4,TRBV20-1,.,TRBD1,CSVPTGRKLFF,TGCAGTGTTCCGACAGGGAGAAAACTGTTTTTT
TRBJ1-1,TRBV4-1,few,.,CASSQLGSEAFF,TGCGCCAGCAGCCAGCTCGGGTCTGAAGCTTTCTTT
TRBJ2-1,TRBV12-3/TRBV12-4,few,.,CASSIQRRSYNEQFF,TGTGCCAGCAGTATACAACGCCGTTCCTACAATGAGCAGTTCTTC
TRBJ1-2,TRBV6-6,.,.,CASSYSAGDYGYTF,TGTGCCAGCAGTTACTCGGCAGGGGACTATGGCTACACCTTC
TRBJ2-2,TRBV12-3/TRBV12-4,many,TRBD1,CASSPGQVYTGELFF,TGTGCCAGCAGTCCGGGACAGGTTTACACCGGGGAGCTGTTTTTT